Each of the 21 T cell receptor beta chains below was sequenced from the same sample in a study of OX40 agonist ivuxolimab in advanced cancers. This table comes from immunoSEQ multiplex PCR, and its TCRdb copy is limited to in-frame clones, with some not included. Of tens of thousands of clones detected, over 80% appear once; the ten largest clones hold approximately 0.5%. The material sequenced was CD4+ or CD8+ T cells sorted from blood, taken in a trial of the OX40 agonist ivuxolimab. Receptor source: an adult with an advanced solid tumor such as melanoma, head and neck, liver or kidney cancer.

The chain couples TRBV25-1 to TRBJ2-1; 9 positions agree with TRBD1. Trimming cost V 3 bases and J 0 bases; bases outside gene matches: 6. CDR1 is MGHDK, CDR2 SYGVNS, per germline. This CDR3 has 17 amino acids. CDR3 nucleotides: TGTGCCAGCAGTGAGGACAGGGGATTTAGCTCCTACAATGAGCAGTTCTTC. This translates into CASSEDRGFSSYNEQFF.

In DNA form, the CDR3 reads TGTGCCAGCAGTGACGTCGGGCTAGCGGGATACAATGAGCAGTTCTTC. Its translation: CASSDVGLAGYNEQFF. V is TRBV27 and J is TRBJ2-1; 9 bases match TRBD2. The CDR3 spans 16 residues. V shed 5 bases and J 4 bases; nucleotides not matched to a gene: 9. Germline V gives CDR1 MNHEY, CDR2 SMNVEV (reference sequence).

The chain combines TRBV5-1 with TRBJ2-3, with 13 bases identical to TRBD2. This CDR3 is 16 amino acids long. Germline CDR1 and CDR2: SGHRS and YFSETQ. With 5 bases clipped from V and 2 bases from J, the junction kept 5 bases outside the gene matches. Written as DNA, the CDR3 is TGCGCCAGCAGGCGGACTAGCGGGGGACCCACAGATACGCAGTATTTT. Translated, it gives CASRRTSGGPTDTQYF.

This chain uses TRBV7-2 with TRBJ2-2; D is uncertain. Between the trimmed V and J ends, which lost 0 bases and 1 base, there was a span of 15 bases. Germline V lookup: CDR1 SGHTA, CDR2 FQGNSA. There are 18 residues in the CDR3. CDR3 amino acids: CASSLAFRVWLNTGELFF. In DNA, the CDR3 is TGTGCCAGCAGCTTAGCGTTCCGGGTGTGGCTGAACACCGGGGAGCTGTTTTTT.

The chain combines TRBV30 with TRBJ2-1; D call uncertain. CDR3 length: 12 residues. Trimming shortened V by 4 bases and J by 4 bases, and 8 bases separated the two germline ends. Germline-derived CDR1 and CDR2 are GTSNPN and SVGIG (reference sequence). This chain's CDR3 is CAWNGDYNEQFF. CDR3 coding DNA: TGTGCCTGGAACGGTGATTACAATGAGCAGTTCTTC.

The V and J genes are TRBV30 and TRBJ2-5; TRBD1 matches 9 bases. The DNA end lines up better with TRBJ2-7; the J call may be wrong. The CDR3 spans 15 residues. Germline lookup yields CDR1 GTSNPN and CDR2 SVGIG (reference sequence). The CDR3 spells CAWSVPPQGADEQYF. Here the CDR3 DNA reads TGTGCCTGGAGTGTACCCCCACAGGGGGCGGACGAGCAGTACTTC.

The gene calls are TRBV6-1 and TRBJ2-5; TRBD2 is a possible D gene (5 bases). V lost 2 bases, J lost 7 bases, and 14 bases lay in between. The germline V gene has CDR1 MNHNS and CDR2 SASEGT. The CDR3 totals 14 residues. The CDR3 bases are TGTGCCAGCAGTGAATGGCGGGCCCGGGGGACCCAGTACTTC. Translation gives CASSEWRARGTQYF.

This chain connects TRBV6-5 to TRBJ1-2, with D perhaps matching TRBD1 (6 bases). Trimming removed 8 bases at V and 6 bases at J, with 13 bases between. The CDR3 is made up of 12 amino acids. Looked up from germline, CDR1 is MNHEY and CDR2 is SVGAGI. CDR3 DNA sequence: TGTGCCAGCCCAGGGGCAACCGATGGCTACACCTTC. This translates into CASPGATDGYTF.

This chain connects TRBV9 to TRBJ2-1, with 13 bases fitting TRBD2. V dropped 4 bases and J dropped 9; count of bases not matched to a gene: 13. The CDR3 is 17 residues long. CDR1 and CDR2 from the germline V gene are SGDLS and YYNGEE. The CDR3 here is CASSPRLAGGGTSEQFF. The CDR3 DNA follows: TGTGCCAGCAGCCCCCGACTAGCGGGAGGAGGTACTAGTGAGCAGTTCTTC.

V usage is TRBV25-1 and J usage is TRBJ2-2, with D unclear. The V gene's germline CDR1 is MGHDK and CDR2 SYGVNS. The CDR3 length is 13 residues. Trimming shortened V by 4 bases and J by 6 bases, and 9 bases separated the two germline ends. CDR3 sequence reads: CASSVDPPGELFF. The CDR3, as DNA: TGTGCCAGCAGTGTTGACCCCCCCGGGGAGCTGTTTTTT.

The chain is built from TRBV25-1 and TRBJ2-7; D may be TRBD1 or TRBD2 (5 bases each). From germline, CDR1 is MGHDK and CDR2 SYGVNS. This CDR3 is built from 13 residues. Trimming stripped 7 bases from V and 0 bases from J, with 10 bases between. DNA of the CDR3: TGTGCCAGCAAAGGGGAGAGCTCCTACGAGCAGTACTTC. It translates to CASKGESSYEQYF.

This chain joins TRBV29-1 and TRBJ2-7; 8 bases agree with TRBD1. The CDR3 runs to 14 residues. The V segment lost 4 bases and the J segment 0 bases; nucleotides outside the gene matches: 5. CDR1 is SQVTM and CDR2 is ANQGSEA in the germline V gene. The CDR3 is CSVGRTGSSYEQYF. CDR3 coding DNA: TGCAGCGTTGGGAGGACAGGGAGCTCCTACGAGCAGTACTTC.

Here the CDR3 DNA reads TGTGCCAGCAGCTTACGACGACAGGACCCCATCACAGATACGCAGTATTTT. Protein product: CASSLRRQDPITDTQYF. The rearrangement joins TRBV13 to TRBJ2-3; TRBD1 might be the D (6 bases). The CDR3 has 17 residues. Germline-derived CDR1 and CDR2 are PRHDT and FYEKMQ (reference sequence). Trimming took off 2 bases at V and 2 bases at J, with 17 bases between the two ends.

CDR3 sequence reads: CSVGGETVTDTQYF. CDR3 nucleotides: TGCAGCGTAGGAGGGGAGACAGTCACAGATACGCAGTATTTT. J is TRBJ2-3 and V is TRBV29-1, with TRBD2 as a possible D gene (6 bases). The CDR3 extends over 14 amino acids. Trimming shortened V by 6 bases and J by 2 bases, and 15 bases separated the two germline ends. Germline CDR1 reads SQVTM; CDR2 reads ANQGSEA.

The chain couples TRBV27 to TRBJ1-2, with TRBD1 as a possible D gene (5 bases). This CDR3 region has 13 residues. CDR1 MNHEY and CDR2 SMNVEV come from the germline V gene (reference sequence). V lost 5 bases and J lost 8, with 15 bases in between. The CDR3 DNA sequence: TGTGCCAGCAGTGACATCCTTGGGGGGGGCTACACCTTC. This encodes CASSDILGGGYTF.

The V call is TRBV18, the J call TRBJ2-7, with 10 positions matching TRBD2. The CDR3 has 16 residues. J lost 6 bases, V lost 2 bases, and 10 bases had no gene match. Germline-derived CDR1 and CDR2 are KGHSH and LQKENI. The CDR3 spells CASSPSQIAGGFEQYF. CDR3 nucleotide sequence: TGTGCCAGCTCACCATCCCAAATAGCGGGAGGTTTCGAGCAGTACTTC.

The rearrangement joins TRBV18 to TRBJ2-7, with TRBD1 identical over 8 bases. V lost 0 bases and J lost 2; bases outside the gene matches: 3. Germline loops: CDR1 KGHSH, CDR2 LQKENI. The CDR3 extends over 15 amino acids. The CDR3 here is CASSPPGQVAYEQYF. In nucleotides, the CDR3 is TGTGCCAGCTCACCACCGGGACAGGTAGCCTACGAGCAGTACTTC.

This sequence joins TRBV5-1 and TRBJ2-3; possible D gene TRBD2, 5 bases. The germline gives CDR1 SGHRS, CDR2 YFSETQ. The CDR3 is made up of 13 amino acids. Trimming left V 0 bases short and J 5 bases short, with 7 bases between. The CDR3 loop reads CASSLGTLDTQYF. The CDR3 coding sequence is TGCGCCAGCAGCTTGGGGACTTTAGATACGCAGTATTTT.

The CDR3 protein is CASSLASGTYNEQFF. In DNA form, the CDR3 reads TGCGCCAGCAGCTTGGCTAGCGGAACCTACAATGAGCAGTTCTTC. The chain carries TRBV5-1 and TRBJ2-1; 7 nucleotides agree with TRBD2. CDR1 and CDR2 from the germline V gene are SGHRS and YFSETQ. The trim removed 0 bases at V and 2 bases at J, leaving 2 bases unmatched. There are 15 residues in the CDR3. Using reference TRBV5-1 and TRBJ2-1 for the parts outside the CDR3, the full variable domain is KAGVTQTPRYLIKTRGQQVTLSCSPISGHRSVSWYQQTPGQGLQFLFEYFSETQRNKGNFPGRFSGRQFSNSRSEMNVSTLELGDSALYLCASSLASGTYNEQFFGPGTRLTVL.

V usage is TRBV6-6 and J usage is TRBJ1-2, with D uncertain. V lost 5 bases to trimming and J lost 4 bases, with 11 bases between them. Germline V gene data show CDR1 as MNHNY and CDR2 as SVGAGI (reference sequence). The CDR3 loop spans 13 amino acids. DNA for the CDR3: TGTGCCAGCAGTCCACAAGACGCCTATGGCTACACCTTC. Encoded protein: CASSPQDAYGYTF.

The rearrangement links TRBV5-4 to TRBJ1-5; 12 positions agree with TRBD1. With V trimmed by 3 bases and J by 7 bases, 2 bases remained unmatched. Germline lookup yields CDR1 SGHNT and CDR2 YYREEE (reference sequence). This CDR3 has 14 amino acids. The CDR3 DNA is TGTGCCAGCAGCTGGGACAGGGGGCGACAGCCCCAGCATTTT. The encoded protein is CASSWDRGRQPQHF.